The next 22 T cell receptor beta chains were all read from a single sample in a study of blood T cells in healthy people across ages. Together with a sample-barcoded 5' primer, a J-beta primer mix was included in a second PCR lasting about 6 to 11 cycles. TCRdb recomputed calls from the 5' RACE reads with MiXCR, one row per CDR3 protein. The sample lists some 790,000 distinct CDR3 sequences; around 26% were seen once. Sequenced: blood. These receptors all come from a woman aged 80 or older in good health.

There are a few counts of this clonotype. The CDR3 DNA reads TGTGCCAGCAGCTTAACAGGGGGTGGTAGGAATGAGCAGTACTTC. Translated, it gives CASSLTGGGRNEQYF. The V call is TRBV11-2, the J call TRBJ2-7; TRBD1 matches 8 bases. CDR1 is SGHAT, CDR2 FQNNGV, per germline. The ends lost 2 bases at V and 7 bases at J; junction bases unmatched: 10. CDR3 length equals 15 residues.

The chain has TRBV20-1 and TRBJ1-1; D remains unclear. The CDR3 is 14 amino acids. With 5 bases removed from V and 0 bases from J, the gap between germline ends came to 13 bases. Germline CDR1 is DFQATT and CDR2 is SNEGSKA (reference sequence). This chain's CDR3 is CSAGSGIMNTEAFF. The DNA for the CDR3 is TGCAGTGCTGGAAGCGGGATCATGAACACTGAAGCTTTCTTT.

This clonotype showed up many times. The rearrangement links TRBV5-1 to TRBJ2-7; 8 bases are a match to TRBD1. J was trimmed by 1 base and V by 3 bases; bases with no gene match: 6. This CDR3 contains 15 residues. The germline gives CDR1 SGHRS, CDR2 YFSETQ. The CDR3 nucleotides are TGCGCCAGCAGCTCAGGACAGGGTGGATCCTACGAGCAGTACTTC. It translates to CASSSGQGGSYEQYF.

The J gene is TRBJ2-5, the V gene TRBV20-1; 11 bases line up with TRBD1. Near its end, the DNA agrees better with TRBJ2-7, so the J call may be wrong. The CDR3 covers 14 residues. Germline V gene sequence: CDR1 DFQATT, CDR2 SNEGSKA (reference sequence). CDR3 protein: CSASPGQGVNEQYF. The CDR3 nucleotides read TGCAGTGCTAGCCCGGGACAGGGGGTCAACGAGCAGTACTTC.

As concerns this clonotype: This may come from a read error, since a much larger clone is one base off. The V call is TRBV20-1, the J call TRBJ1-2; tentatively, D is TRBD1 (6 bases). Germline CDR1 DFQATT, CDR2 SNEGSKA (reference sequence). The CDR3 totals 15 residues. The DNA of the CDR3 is TGCAGTACTAGATCTCAGGGGCAACTCGTCTATGGCTACACCTTC. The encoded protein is CSTRSQGQLVYGYTF.

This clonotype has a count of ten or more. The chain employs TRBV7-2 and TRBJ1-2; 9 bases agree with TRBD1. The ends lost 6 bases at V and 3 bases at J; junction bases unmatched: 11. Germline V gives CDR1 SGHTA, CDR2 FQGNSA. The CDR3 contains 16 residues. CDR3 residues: CASSPGTGPTHYGYTF. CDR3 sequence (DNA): TGTGCCAGCAGTCCCGGGACAGGGCCCACCCACTATGGCTACACCTTC. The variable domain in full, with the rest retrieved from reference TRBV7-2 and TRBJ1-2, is GAGVSQSPSNKVTEKGKDVELRCDPISGHTALYWYRQSLGQGLEFLIYFQGNSAPDKSGLPSDRFSAERTGGSVSTLTIQRTQQEDSAVYLCASSPGTGPTHYGYTFGSGTRLTVV.

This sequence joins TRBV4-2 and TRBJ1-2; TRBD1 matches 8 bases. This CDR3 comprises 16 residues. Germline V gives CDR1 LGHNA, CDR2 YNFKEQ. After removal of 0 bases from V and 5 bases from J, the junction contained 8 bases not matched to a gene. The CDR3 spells CASSQDRQGAGYGYTF. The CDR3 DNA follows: TGTGCCAGCAGCCAAGATAGGCAGGGGGCTGGGTATGGCTACACCTTC.

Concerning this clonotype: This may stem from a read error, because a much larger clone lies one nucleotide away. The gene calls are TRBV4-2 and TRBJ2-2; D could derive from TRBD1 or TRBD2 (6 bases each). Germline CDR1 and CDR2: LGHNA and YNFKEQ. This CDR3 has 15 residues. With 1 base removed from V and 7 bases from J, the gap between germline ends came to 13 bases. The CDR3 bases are TGTGCCAGCAGCCAAGGATGGGGGGCAGGCGGGGAGCTGTTTTTT. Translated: CASSQGWGAGGELFF.

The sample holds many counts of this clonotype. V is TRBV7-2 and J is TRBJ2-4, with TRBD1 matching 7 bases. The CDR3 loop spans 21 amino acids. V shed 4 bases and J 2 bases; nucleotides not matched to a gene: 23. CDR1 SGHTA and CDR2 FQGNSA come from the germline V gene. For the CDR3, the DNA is TGTGCCAGCAGCTCAATAGCAACCGGGACAGATGCTAAGGGCTCCAAAAACATTCAGTACTTC. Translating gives CASSSIATGTDAKGSKNIQYF.

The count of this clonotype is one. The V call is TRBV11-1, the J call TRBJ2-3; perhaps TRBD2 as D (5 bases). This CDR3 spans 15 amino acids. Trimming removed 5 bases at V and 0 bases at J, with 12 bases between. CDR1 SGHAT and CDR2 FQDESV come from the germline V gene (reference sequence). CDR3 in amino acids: CASSPRRSSTDTQYF. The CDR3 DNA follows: TGTGCCAGCAGCCCGCGGAGGAGTAGCACAGATACGCAGTATTTT.

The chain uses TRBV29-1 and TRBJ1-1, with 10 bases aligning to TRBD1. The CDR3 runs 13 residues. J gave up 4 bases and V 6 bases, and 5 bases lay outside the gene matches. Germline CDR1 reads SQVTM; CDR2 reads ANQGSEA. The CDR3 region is CSVWDRGSTEAFF. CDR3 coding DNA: TGCAGCGTGTGGGACAGGGGATCCACTGAAGCTTTCTTT.

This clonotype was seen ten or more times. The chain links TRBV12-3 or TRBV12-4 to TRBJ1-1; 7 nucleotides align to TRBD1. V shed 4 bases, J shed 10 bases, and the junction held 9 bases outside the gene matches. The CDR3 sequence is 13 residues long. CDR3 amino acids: CASSSAHRGSAFF. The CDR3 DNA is TGTGCCAGCAGTTCCGCCCACAGGGGATCAGCTTTCTTT.

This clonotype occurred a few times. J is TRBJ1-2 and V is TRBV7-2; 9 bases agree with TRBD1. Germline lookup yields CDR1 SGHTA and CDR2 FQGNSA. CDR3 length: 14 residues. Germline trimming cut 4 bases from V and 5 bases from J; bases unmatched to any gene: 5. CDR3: CASSSEGQGYGYTF. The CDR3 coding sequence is TGTGCCAGCAGCTCGGAAGGACAGGGGTATGGCTACACCTTC.

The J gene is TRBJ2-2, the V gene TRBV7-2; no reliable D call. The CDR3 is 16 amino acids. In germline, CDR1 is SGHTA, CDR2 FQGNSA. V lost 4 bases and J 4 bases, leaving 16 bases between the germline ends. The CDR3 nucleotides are TGTGCCAGCAGCTCCTTTGTTTCTCGCGGCACCGGGGAGCTGTTTTTT. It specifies CASSSFVSRGTGELFF.

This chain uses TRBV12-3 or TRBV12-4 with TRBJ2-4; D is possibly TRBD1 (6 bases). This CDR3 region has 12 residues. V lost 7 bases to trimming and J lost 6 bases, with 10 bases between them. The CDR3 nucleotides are TGTGCCAGCAAGCAGGGGTTAAACATTCAGTACTTC. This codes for CASKQGLNIQYF.

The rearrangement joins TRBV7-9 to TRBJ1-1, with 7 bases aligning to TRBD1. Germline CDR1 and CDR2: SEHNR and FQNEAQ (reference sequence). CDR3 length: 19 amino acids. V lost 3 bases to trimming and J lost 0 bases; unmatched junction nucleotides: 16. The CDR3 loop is CASSLVGRRQGLMNTEAFF. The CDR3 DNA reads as TGTGCCAGCAGCTTGGTGGGGCGGCGACAGGGCCTCATGAACACTGAAGCTTTCTTT.

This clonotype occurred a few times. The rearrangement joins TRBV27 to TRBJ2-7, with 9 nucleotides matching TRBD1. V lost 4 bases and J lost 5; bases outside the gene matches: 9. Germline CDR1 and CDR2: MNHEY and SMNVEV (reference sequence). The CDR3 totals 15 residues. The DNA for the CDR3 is TGTGCCAGCAGTTCACTCGGACAGGGGTTTCACGAGCAGTACTTC. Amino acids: CASSSLGQGFHEQYF.

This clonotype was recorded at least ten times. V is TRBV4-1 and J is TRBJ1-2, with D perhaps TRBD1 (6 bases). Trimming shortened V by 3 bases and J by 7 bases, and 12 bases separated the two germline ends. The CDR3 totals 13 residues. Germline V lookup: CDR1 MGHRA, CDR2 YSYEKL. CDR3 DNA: TGCGCCAGCAGCCACTCAGCAGGGGCTGGCTACACCTTC. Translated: CASSHSAGAGYTF.

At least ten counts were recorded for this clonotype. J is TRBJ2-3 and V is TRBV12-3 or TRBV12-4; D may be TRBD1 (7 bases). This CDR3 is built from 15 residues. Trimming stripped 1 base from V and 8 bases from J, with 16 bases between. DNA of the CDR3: TGTGCCAGCAGTTTAGAGCCAGGGGGGAAAGGTACGCAGTATTTT. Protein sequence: CASSLEPGGKGTQYF.

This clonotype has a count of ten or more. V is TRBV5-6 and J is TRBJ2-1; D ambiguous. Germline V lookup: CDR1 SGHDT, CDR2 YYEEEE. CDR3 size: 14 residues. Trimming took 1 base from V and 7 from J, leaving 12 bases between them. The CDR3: CASSLNPQANEQFF. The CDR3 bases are TGTGCCAGCAGCTTGAACCCCCAGGCTAATGAGCAGTTCTTC.

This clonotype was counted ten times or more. CDR3 DNA sequence: TGTGCCAGCAGCAAAGTTATAGGGTACAATGAGCAGTTCTTC. Amino acids: CASSKVIGYNEQFF. This chain links TRBV12-3 or TRBV12-4 with TRBJ2-1; no firm D call. The CDR3 loop spans 14 amino acids. V lost 6 bases and J 4 bases, leaving 13 bases between the germline ends.

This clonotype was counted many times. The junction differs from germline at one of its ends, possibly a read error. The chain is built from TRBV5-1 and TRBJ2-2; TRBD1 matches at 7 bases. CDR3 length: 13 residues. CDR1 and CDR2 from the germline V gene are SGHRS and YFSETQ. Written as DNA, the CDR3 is TGTGCCAGCAGAGACAGGGACACCGGGGAGCTGTTTTTT. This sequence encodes CASRDRDTGELFF.